The rows below give T cell receptor beta chains drawn from one sample of a study of sequential checkpoint blockade in melanoma. Sequenced by immunoSEQ multiplex PCR; TCRdb stores in-frame clones only, minus some. The table shows more than 7,000 clones, with 71% occurring only once. Sequencing was performed on CD8+ T cells sorted from blood (inferred from file names), taken from a patient given nivolumab and ipilimumab in sequence. These receptors originate from a human donor with melanoma. Each CDR3 is given with its conserved first and last residue.

CDR3aa	j_gene	v_gene
CASSQDRRGSYNEQFF	TRBJ2-1	TRBV4-1
CSVGPESRPEGSGYTF	TRBJ1-2	TRBV29-1
CASSKVPRRTSGGSGEQYF	TRBJ2-7	TRBV21-1
CSAAGQAPDEQYF	TRBJ2-7	TRBV29-1
CASSQEYRGVNEKLFF	TRBJ1-4	TRBV23-1
CASSQGLAGVLYEQYF	TRBJ2-7	TRBV4-1
CASSDGSGGNEQFF	TRBJ2-1	TRBV6-4
CASSEGTSGRNTDTQYF	TRBJ2-3	TRBV6-1
CASSARANTEAFF	TRBJ1-1	TRBV6-1
CASGEQGRRRQPQHF	TRBJ1-5	TRBV21-1
CASSKDRFSNQPQHF	TRBJ1-5	TRBV27
CASNPGDLYGYTF	TRBJ1-2	TRBV7-9
CASSAKGEGFGEKLFF	TRBJ1-4	TRBV9
CASSPPLSLTYEQYF	TRBJ2-7	TRBV18
CASSAEDQPQHF	TRBJ1-5	TRBV28
CASSLTSQYNEQFF	TRBJ2-1	TRBV11-2
CASSILTSGAIYEQYF	NA	TRBV28
CASSLAASLSGNTIYF	TRBJ1-3	TRBV7-2
CASSFTSGSTDTQYF	TRBJ2-3	TRBV4-2
CASSIDLGVEQYF	TRBJ2-7	TRBV19
CASSDSGTGHEQFF	TRBJ2-1	TRBV6-4
CASSRAFTENTEAFF	TRBJ1-1	TRBV4-3
CATSNEYDSFYGYTF	TRBJ1-2	TRBV15
CAISERGWGNQPQHF	TRBJ1-5	TRBV10-3
CASAPRSGWGETQYF	TRBJ2-5	TRBV7-9
CASSLGTGQGAYEQYF	TRBJ2-7	TRBV5-8
CASMIRDSNQPQHF	TRBJ1-5	TRBV19
CASSSPGLLNEQFF	TRBJ2-1	TRBV11-3
CASSLGEGDRVVEAFF	TRBJ1-1	TRBV27
CASSVGGGDNEQFF	TRBJ2-1	TRBV9
CASTSTGMGNQPQHF	TRBJ1-5	TRBV7-9
CASSLLPNEQFF	TRBJ2-1	TRBV27
CASSRVGAEDEQYF	TRBJ2-7	TRBV18
CASSVVPDRDSGNTIYF	TRBJ1-3	TRBV9
CAWSGGGNYGYTF	TRBJ1-2	TRBV30
CASSDRAGETDTQYF	TRBJ2-3	TRBV6-4
CASSFGRENTGELFF	TRBJ2-2	TRBV7-9
CASSPGNGEQYF	TRBJ2-7	TRBV19
CASSQGLAGGPETQYF	TRBJ2-5	TRBV4-2